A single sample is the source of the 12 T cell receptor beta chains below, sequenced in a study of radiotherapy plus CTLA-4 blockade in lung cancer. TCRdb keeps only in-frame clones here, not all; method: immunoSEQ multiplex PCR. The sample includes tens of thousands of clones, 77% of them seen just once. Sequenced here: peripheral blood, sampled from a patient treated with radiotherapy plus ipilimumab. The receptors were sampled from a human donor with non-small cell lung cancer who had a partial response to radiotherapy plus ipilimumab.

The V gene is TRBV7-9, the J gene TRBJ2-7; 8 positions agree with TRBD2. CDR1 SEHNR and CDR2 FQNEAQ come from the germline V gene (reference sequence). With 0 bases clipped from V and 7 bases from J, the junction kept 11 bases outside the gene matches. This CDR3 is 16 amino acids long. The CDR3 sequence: CASSLASGGASREQYF. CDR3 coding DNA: TGTGCCAGCAGCTTAGCGAGCGGGGGCGCTTCACGGGAGCAGTACTTC.

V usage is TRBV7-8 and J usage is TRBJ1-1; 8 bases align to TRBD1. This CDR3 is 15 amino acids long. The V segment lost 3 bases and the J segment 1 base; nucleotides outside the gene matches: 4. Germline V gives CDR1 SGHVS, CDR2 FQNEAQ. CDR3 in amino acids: CASSFRTGTNTEAFF. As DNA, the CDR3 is TGTGCCAGCAGCTTCCGGACAGGGACGAACACTGAAGCTTTCTTT.

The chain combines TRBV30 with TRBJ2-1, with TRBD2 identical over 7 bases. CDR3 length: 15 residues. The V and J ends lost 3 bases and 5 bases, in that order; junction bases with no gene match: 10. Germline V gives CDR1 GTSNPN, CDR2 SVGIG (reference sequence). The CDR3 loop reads CAWRSGGRANNEQFF. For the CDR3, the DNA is TGTGCCTGGAGGTCGGGGGGTCGAGCTAACAATGAGCAGTTCTTC.

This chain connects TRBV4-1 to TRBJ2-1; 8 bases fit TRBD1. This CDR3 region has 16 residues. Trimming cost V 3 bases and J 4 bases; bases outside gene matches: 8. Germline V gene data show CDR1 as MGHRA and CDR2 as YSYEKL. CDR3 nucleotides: TGCGCCAGCAGCCACGAAGGACAGGGCCCTTACAATGAGCAGTTCTTC. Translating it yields CASSHEGQGPYNEQFF.

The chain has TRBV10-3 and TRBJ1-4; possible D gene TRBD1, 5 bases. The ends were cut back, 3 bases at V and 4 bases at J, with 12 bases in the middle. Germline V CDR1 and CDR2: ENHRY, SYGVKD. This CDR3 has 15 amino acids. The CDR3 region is CAISEDGGNNEKLFF. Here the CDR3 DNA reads TGTGCCATCAGTGAAGATGGGGGGAATAATGAAAAACTGTTTTTT.

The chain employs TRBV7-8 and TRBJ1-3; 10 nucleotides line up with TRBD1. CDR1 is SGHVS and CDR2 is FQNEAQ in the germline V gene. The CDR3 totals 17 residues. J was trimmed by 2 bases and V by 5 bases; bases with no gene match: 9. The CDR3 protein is CASSLKPGQGTGNTIYF. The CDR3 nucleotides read TGTGCCAGCAGCCTGAAACCGGGACAGGGGACTGGAAACACCATATATTTT.

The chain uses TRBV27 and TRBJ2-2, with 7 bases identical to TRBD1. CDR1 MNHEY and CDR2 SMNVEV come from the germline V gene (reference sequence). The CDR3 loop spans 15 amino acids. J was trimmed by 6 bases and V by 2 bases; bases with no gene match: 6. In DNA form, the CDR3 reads TGTGCCAGCAGTTTAGAACAGGGGAAGGCCGGGGAGCTGTTTTTT. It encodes CASSLEQGKAGELFF.

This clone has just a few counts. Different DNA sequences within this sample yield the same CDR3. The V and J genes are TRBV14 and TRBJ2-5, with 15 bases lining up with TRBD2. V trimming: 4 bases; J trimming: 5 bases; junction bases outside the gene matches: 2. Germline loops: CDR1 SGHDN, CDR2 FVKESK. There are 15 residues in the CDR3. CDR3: CASSPGTSGRETQYF. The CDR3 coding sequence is TGTGCCAGCAGCCCTGGGACTAGCGGGAGGGAGACCCAGTACTTC.

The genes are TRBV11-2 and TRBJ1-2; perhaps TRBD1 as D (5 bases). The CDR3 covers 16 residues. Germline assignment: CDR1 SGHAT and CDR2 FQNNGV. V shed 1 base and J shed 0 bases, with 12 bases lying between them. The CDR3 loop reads CASSLGQLGTNYGYTF. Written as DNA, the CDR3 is TGTGCCAGCAGCTTAGGACAGCTTGGGACTAACTATGGCTACACCTTC.

The CDR3 DNA sequence: TGTGCCAGCAGCCAGGACAGGGAATTTTATGGCTACACCTTC. This codes for CASSQDREFYGYTF. The rearrangement uses TRBV27 and TRBJ1-2, with TRBD1 matching 8 bases. Trimming removed 6 bases from V and 5 bases from J; junction bases left unmatched: 8. The CDR3 covers 14 residues. Germline V lookup: CDR1 MNHEY, CDR2 SMNVEV (reference sequence).

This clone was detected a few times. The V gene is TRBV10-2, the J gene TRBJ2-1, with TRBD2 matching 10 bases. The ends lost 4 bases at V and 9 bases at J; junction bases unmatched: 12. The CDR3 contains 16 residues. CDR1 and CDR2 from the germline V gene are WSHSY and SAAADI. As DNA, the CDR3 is TGCGCCAGCAGTGTCAGCGGGGGGGACACAAGCGGTGAGCAGTTCTTC. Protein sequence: CASSVSGGDTSGEQFF.

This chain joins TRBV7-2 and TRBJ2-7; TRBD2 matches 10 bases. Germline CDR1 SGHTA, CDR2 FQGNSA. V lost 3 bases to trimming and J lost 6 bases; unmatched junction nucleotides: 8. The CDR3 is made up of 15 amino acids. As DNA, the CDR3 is TGTGCCAGCAGCTTGGGAAGCGGGGGGGCTGCCGAGCAGTACTTC. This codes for CASSLGSGGAAEQYF. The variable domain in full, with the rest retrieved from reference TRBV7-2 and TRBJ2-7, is GAGVSQSPSNKVTEKGKDVELRCDPISGHTALYWYRQSLGQGLEFLIYFQGNSAPDKSGLPSDRFSAERTGGSVSTLTIQRTQQEDSAVYLCASSLGSGGAAEQYFGPGTRLTVT.